These T cell receptor beta chains were read from a single sample in a study of T cell responses to AZD1222 COVID-19 vaccine. Data came from immunoSEQ multiplex PCR; TCRdb stores just in-frame clones and leaves some out. Altogether 90,000 to 120,000 clones are present, around 90% being singletons, with the ten largest covering approximately 15%. Here the sequenced sample was peripheral blood, taken on day 0 of AZD1222 vaccination. The receptors were gathered from an adult in good health. Each CDR3 is given with its conserved first and last residue. The D gene is left open where the match is weak. Size tells how often a clone was seen (once, few, many) or the class of an expanded clone, and some rows leave it out.

clone_size j_call d_call v_call cdr3_aa cdr3_nt
. TRBJ1-6 . TRBV6-5 CASSLQGQMNSPLHF TGTGCCAGCAGTCTACAGGGCCAGATGAATTCACCCCTCCACTTT
. TRBJ1-2 TRBD1 TRBV2 CASGQDYDGYTF TGTGCCAGCGGACAGGACTACGATGGCTACACCTTC
few TRBJ1-1 . TRBV6-5 CAGEGGHTEAFF TGTGCCGGGGAGGGGGGGCACACTGAAGCTTTCTTT
. TRBJ1-2 TRBD1 TRBV28 CASRIMGTGGYGYTF TGTGCCAGCAGAATTATGGGAACAGGGGGCTATGGCTACACCTTC
. TRBJ2-7 . TRBV27 CASRGVSYEQYF TGTGCCAGCAGGGGCGTGTCCTACGAGCAGTACTTC
. TRBJ1-6 . TRBV11-3 CASSSRRGNSPLHF TGTGCCAGCAGCTCAAGAAGAGGTAATTCACCCCTCCACTTT
once TRBJ2-3 TRBD1 TRBV19 CASNRQGMSTDTQYF TGTGCCAGTAATCGACAGGGGATGAGCACAGATACGCAGTATTTT
few TRBJ2-2 TRBD1 TRBV3-1/TRBV3-2 CASSQRRLGQGASGELFF TGTGCCAGCAGCCAGAGAAGGCTGGGACAGGGGGCATCCGGGGAGCTGTTTTTT
once TRBJ1-4 . TRBV7-8 CASSPRGVPNEKLFF TGTGCCAGCAGCCCACGGGGAGTTCCTAATGAAAAACTGTTTTTT
. TRBJ1-5 TRBD1 TRBV7-9 CASSPGQGTQPQHF TGTGCCAGCAGCCCGGGACAGGGGACTCAGCCCCAGCATTTT
medium-sized TRBJ2-1 TRBD2 TRBV14 CASSFRLAGEQFF TGTGCCAGCAGCTTCAGACTAGCCGGTGAGCAGTTCTTC
. TRBJ2-7 . TRBV5-4 CASSPPDNYEQYF TGTGCCAGCAGCCCACCAGACAACTACGAGCAGTACTTC
. TRBJ2-1 . TRBV7-8 CASSLAQVNEQFF TGTGCCAGCAGCTTAGCACAGGTCAATGAGCAGTTCTTC
. TRBJ1-6 . TRBV5-4 CASSDLKQGGNSPLHF TGTGCCAGCAGCGACCTAAAACAGGGTGGTAATTCACCCCTCCACTTT
. TRBJ2-1 . TRBV28 CASSQALASRDNEQFF TGTGCCAGCAGTCAGGCACTCGCCAGTAGGGACAATGAGCAGTTCTTC
. TRBJ1-5 . TRBV23-1 CASSQWPKDDQPQHF TGCGCCAGCAGTCAGTGGCCTAAAGATGATCAGCCCCAGCATTTT
. TRBJ1-5 . TRBV5-8 CASSFQEDQPQHF TGTGCCAGCAGCTTTCAGGAAGATCAGCCCCAGCATTTT
. TRBJ2-7 . TRBV19 CASSMELAVGYEQYF TGTGCCAGTAGTATGGAGCTAGCAGTTGGCTACGAGCAGTACTTC
. TRBJ2-7 . TRBV10-3 CAIWAGGDRGHEQYF TGTGCCATCTGGGCGGGGGGGGACAGGGGCCACGAGCAGTACTTC
once TRBJ1-6 TRBD1 TRBV18 CASSPQGAIINSPLHF TGTGCCAGCTCACCACAGGGGGCAATTATCAATTCACCCCTCCACTTT
. TRBJ1-4 . TRBV5-1 CASSWQGTANEKLFF TGCGCCAGCAGCTGGCAGGGTACAGCTAATGAAAAACTGTTTTTT
. TRBJ1-5 . TRBV28 CASSWGSNQPQHF TGTGCCAGCAGCTGGGGTAGCAATCAGCCCCAGCATTTT
. TRBJ1-5 . TRBV7-9 CASSKDSARVSNQPQHF TGTGCCAGCAGCAAGGACAGTGCCCGGGTGAGCAATCAGCCCCAGCATTTT
. TRBJ1-4 . TRBV18 CASSSGRSYNEKLFF TGTGCCAGCTCATCCGGACGGTCGTATAATGAAAAACTGTTTTTT